This T cell receptor (beta chain) stems from a study of identical twins. Study-level findings and limits: Memory repertoires lacked the insertion deficit that abundant cord blood beta clonotypes showed. Models underpredicted monozygotic twin sharing of out-of-frame TCR alpha.

Healthy Caucasians were all of the donors. A single record per CDR3 protein comes from TCRdb applying MiXCR to the 5' RACE reads. Here the sample spans hundreds of thousands of distinct CDR3 sequences, around a tenth being singletons. There are 15 residues in the CDR3. Trimming cost V 3 bases and J 6 bases; bases outside gene matches: 5. This clonotype was recorded a few times. Its target is unknown. This TCR was recovered from a woman between 18 and 29 years old in good health. The sequenced sample consisted of memory (CD45RO+) T cells sorted from blood. The genes are TRBV12-3 or TRBV12-4 and TRBJ1-6, with 7 bases that match TRBD1. This CDR3 is CASSFHRGVNSPLHF. The CDR3 bases are TGTGCCAGCAGTTTTCACAGGGGCGTTAATTCACCCCTCCACTTT.